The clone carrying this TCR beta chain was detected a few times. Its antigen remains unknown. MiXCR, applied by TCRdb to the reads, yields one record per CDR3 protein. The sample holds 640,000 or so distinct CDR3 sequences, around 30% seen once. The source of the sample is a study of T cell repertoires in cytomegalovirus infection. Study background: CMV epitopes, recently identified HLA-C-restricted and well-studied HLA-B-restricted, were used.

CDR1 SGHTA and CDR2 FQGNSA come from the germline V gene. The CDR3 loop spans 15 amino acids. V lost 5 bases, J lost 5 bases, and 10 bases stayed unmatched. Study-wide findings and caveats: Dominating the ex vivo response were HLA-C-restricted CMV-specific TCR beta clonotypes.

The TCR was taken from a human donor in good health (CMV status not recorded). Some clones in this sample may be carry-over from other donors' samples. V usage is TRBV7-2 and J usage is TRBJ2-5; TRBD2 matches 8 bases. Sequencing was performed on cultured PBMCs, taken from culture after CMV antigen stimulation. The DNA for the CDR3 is TGTGCCAGCAGCCCCGCACTAGCGGCGGGGGAGACCCAGTACTTC. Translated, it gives CASSPALAAGETQYF.